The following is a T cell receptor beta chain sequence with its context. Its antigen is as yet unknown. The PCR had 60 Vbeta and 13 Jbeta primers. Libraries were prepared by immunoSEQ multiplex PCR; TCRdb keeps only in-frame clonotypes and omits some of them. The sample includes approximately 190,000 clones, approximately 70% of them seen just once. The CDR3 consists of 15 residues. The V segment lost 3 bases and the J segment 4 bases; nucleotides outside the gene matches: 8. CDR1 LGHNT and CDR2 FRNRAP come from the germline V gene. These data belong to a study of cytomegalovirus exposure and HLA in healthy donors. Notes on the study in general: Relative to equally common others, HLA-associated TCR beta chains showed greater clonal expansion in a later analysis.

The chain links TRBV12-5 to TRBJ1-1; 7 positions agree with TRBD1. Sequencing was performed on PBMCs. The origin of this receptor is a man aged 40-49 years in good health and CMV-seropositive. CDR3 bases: TGTGCTAGTGGTTTTGAACAGGGGCTGGGCACTGAAGCTTTCTTT. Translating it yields CASGFEQGLGTEAFF. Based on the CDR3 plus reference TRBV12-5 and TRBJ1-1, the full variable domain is DARVTQTPRHKVTEMGQEVTMRCQPILGHNTVFWYRQTMMQGLELLAYFRNRAPLDDSGMPKDRFSAEMPDATLATLKIQPSEPRDSAVYFCASGFEQGLGTEAFFGQGTRLTVV.